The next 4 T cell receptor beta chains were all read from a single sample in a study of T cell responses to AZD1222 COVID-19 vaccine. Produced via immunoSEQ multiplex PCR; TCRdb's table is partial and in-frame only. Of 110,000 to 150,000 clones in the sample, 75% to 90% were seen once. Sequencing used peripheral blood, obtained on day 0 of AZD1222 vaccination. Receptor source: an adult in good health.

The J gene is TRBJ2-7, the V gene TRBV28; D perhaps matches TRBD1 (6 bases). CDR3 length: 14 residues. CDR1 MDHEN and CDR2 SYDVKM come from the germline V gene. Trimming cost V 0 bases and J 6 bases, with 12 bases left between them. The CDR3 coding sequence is TGTGCCAGCAGTTTATGCCTCAGGGGATGCGAGCAGTACTTC. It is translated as CASSLCLRGCEQYF.

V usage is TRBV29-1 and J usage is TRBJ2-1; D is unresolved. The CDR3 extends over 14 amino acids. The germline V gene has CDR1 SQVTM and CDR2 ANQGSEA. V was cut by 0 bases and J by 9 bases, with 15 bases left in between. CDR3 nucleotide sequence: TGCAGCGTTGAAGAAGGACGGGCAAATTCTGAGCAGTTCTTC. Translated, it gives CSVEEGRANSEQFF.

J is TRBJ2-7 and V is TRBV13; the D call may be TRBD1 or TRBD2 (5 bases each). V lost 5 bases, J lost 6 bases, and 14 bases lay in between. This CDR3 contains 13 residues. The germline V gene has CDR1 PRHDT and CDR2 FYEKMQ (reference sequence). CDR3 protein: CASSIGTDFEQYF. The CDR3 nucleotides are TGTGCCAGCAGCATCGGGACCGACTTCGAGCAGTACTTC. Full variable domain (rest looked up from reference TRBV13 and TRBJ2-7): AAGVIQSPRHLIKEKRETATLKCYPIPRHDTVYWYQQGPGQDPQFLISFYEKMQSDKGSIPDRFSAQQFSDYHSELNMSSLELGDSALYFCASSIGTDFEQYFGPGTRLTVT.

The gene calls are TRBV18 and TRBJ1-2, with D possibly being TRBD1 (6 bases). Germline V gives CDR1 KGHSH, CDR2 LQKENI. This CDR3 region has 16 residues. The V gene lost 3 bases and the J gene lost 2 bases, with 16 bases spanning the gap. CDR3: CASSPTTGGANYGYTF. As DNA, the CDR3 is TGTGCCAGCTCACCTACCACGGGGGGGGCGAACTATGGCTACACCTTC.